This entry lists 23 T cell receptor beta chains sequenced from one sample in a study of PD-1 blockade in classical Hodgkin lymphoma (TCRdb year 2020). Library preparation employed the immunoSEQ multiplex PCR assay. TCRdb holds this immuneACCESS table with in-frame rearrangements only. Some clones are missing; in checked studies, unresolved V genes explain under half, and the rest has no known cause. The sample has 29,000 or so clones on record, roughly 90% of them singletons. Together, the top ten hold 0.3% to 0.4% of the sample. Taken with the paper, the label for time point translates to: newly diagnosed, previously untreated cHL patient sample. Magnetic negative selection with a Miltenyi CD4+ T cell isolation kit was used to purify CD4+ T cells from thawed PBMCs. The sample comprised CD4+ T cells from blood. The receptors shown here come from a human donor with classical Hodgkin lymphoma.

This clone was seen a few times. The V call is TRBV7-9, the J call TRBJ2-7, with unresolved D. The CDR3 consists of 13 residues. Germline V gene lookup returns CDR1 SEHNR and CDR2 FQNEAQ (reference sequence). V dropped 9 bases and J dropped 10 bases, with 22 bases sitting between them. CDR3 in DNA: TGTGCCAGTTCGGTGGGCAGTAACGCCGGTCAGTACTTC. The encoded protein is CASSVGSNAGQYF.

The V gene is TRBV7-2, the J gene TRBJ2-2; 10 bases line up with TRBD2. V dropped 4 bases and J dropped 6; count of bases not matched to a gene: 11. This CDR3 comprises 17 residues. Germline CDR1 reads SGHTA; CDR2 reads FQGNSA. Here the CDR3 DNA reads TGTGCCAGCAGCTCCCGGCTAGCGGGAGCAGGGGCCGGGGAGCTGTTTTTT. Translated, it gives CASSSRLAGAGAGELFF.

This chain links TRBV11-2 with TRBJ1-5, with 7 bases identical to TRBD1. Trimming at V came to 4 bases and at J to 0 bases, leaving 12 bases not matched to a gene. Germline CDR1 SGHAT, CDR2 FQNNGV. The CDR3 runs to 18 residues. The CDR3 reads CASSSPKQGTYSNQPQHF. The CDR3 region has the DNA TGTGCCAGCAGCTCACCTAAACAGGGGACCTATAGCAATCAGCCCCAGCATTTT.

The rearrangement links TRBV7-6 to TRBJ2-2, with unresolved D. V was clipped by 2 bases and J by 1 base, with 5 bases between them. Germline V gene data show CDR1 as SGHVS and CDR2 as FNYEAQ. The CDR3 sequence is 14 residues long. CDR3 amino acids: CASSLPGNTGELFF. CDR3 nucleotides: TGTGCCAGCAGCTTACCAGGGAACACCGGGGAGCTGTTTTTT.

The CDR3 is CASSDSGNQETQYF. The DNA for the CDR3 is TGTGCCAGCAGTGACTCGGGGAACCAAGAGACCCAGTACTTC. V is TRBV6-1 and J is TRBJ2-5, with D perhaps TRBD2 (5 bases). V lost 3 bases, J lost 0 bases, and 8 bases lay in between. Germline V CDR1 and CDR2: MNHNS, SASEGT. The CDR3 is 14 amino acids.

The CDR3 sequence is CASSPSSTANTGELFF. DNA for the CDR3: TGTGCCAGCAGCCCTAGTTCCACCGCGAACACCGGGGAGCTGTTTTTT. This sequence joins TRBV7-7 and TRBJ2-2; D unresolved. Trimming removed 5 bases from V and 0 bases from J, with 13 bases in between. The CDR3 has 16 amino acids. Germline V CDR1 and CDR2: SSHAT, FNYEAQ (reference sequence).

The chain joins TRBV19 to TRBJ2-7; 8 bases map to TRBD1. Trimming removed 7 bases from V and 1 base from J; junction bases left unmatched: 9. Germline assignment: CDR1 LNHDA and CDR2 SQIVND (reference sequence). This CDR3 is built from 15 residues. As DNA, the CDR3 is TGTGCCAGTACCAAGACGGGACAGGTTTCCTACGAGCAGTACTTC. It codes for CASTKTGQVSYEQYF.

This chain joins TRBV28 and TRBJ2-3; TRBD2 matches at 7 bases. After removal of 5 bases from V and 3 bases from J, the junction contained 11 bases not matched to a gene. The CDR3 runs to 16 residues. Germline CDR1 is MDHEN and CDR2 is SYDVKM. The CDR3 protein is CASSVLGGTTTDTQYF. CDR3 nucleotides: TGTGCCAGCAGTGTGCTGGGGGGGACTACGACAGATACGCAGTATTTT.

This clone has more than one count but fewer than ten. This chain joins TRBV10-1 and TRBJ2-7; D not certain. Trimming took off 4 bases at V and 5 bases at J, with 12 bases between the two ends. This CDR3 has 13 amino acids. Looked up from germline, CDR1 is WNHNN and CDR2 is SYGVQD (reference sequence). CDR3 bases: TGCGCCAGCAGTGGGGTTTTTGGGGACGAGCAGTACTTC. It codes for CASSGVFGDEQYF.

This sequence joins TRBV5-1 and TRBJ2-3; the D is unclear. The germline gives CDR1 SGHRS, CDR2 YFSETQ. CDR3 length: 15 residues. The germline V and J ends were trimmed by 0 bases and 3 bases, with 11 bases remaining between them. In DNA, the CDR3 is TGCGCCAGCAGCTTGGGTGTGTTTAGGACAGATACGCAGTATTTT. Protein sequence: CASSLGVFRTDTQYF.

The chain uses TRBV18 and TRBJ2-5; 9 bases fit TRBD2. CDR1 KGHSH and CDR2 LQKENI come from the germline V gene. V shed 5 bases, J shed 2 bases, and the junction held 6 bases outside the gene matches. The length of the CDR3 is 15 residues. The CDR3 region has the DNA TGTGCCAGCTCATTGCGGGAGGGCCGACAAGAGACCCAGTACTTC. Translation gives CASSLREGRQETQYF.

This rearrangement joins TRBV4-3 to TRBJ2-3; D is uncertain. V was trimmed by 0 bases and J by 4 bases, leaving 8 bases between them. This CDR3 is 14 amino acids long. Looked up from germline, CDR1 is LGHNA and CDR2 is YSLEER. In nucleotides, the CDR3 is TGCGCCAGCAGCCAAGATCTAAATTCAGATACGCAGTATTTT. Amino acid sequence: CASSQDLNSDTQYF.

This chain uses TRBV2 with TRBJ2-3; TRBD1 might be the D (6 bases). Germline V gene lookup returns CDR1 SNHLY and CDR2 FYNNEI. The V end lost 6 bases, the J end lost 0 bases, and 13 bases lay between the germline ends. CDR3 size: 15 residues. The CDR3 nucleotides read TGTGCCAGCAGCCAACGACAGGCGAGCACAGATACGCAGTATTTT. The encoded protein is CASSQRQASTDTQYF.

The rearrangement joins TRBV19 to TRBJ2-3; D remains unclear. CDR3 length equals 13 residues. From germline, CDR1 is LNHDA and CDR2 SQIVND (reference sequence). V was pared by 0 bases and J by 3 bases, with 4 bases between. This chain's CDR3 is CASSIEGTDTQYF. DNA for the CDR3: TGTGCCAGTAGTATAGAGGGTACAGATACGCAGTATTTT. Combining the CDR3 with reference TRBV19 and TRBJ2-3 gives the whole variable domain DGGITQSPKYLFRKEGQNVTLSCEQNLNHDAMYWYRQDPGQGLRLIYYSQIVNDFQKGDIAEGYSVSREKKESFPLTVTSAQKNPTAFYLCASSIEGTDTQYFGPGTRLTVL.

The DNA for the CDR3 is TGCAGCGTTGCGTTGACAGAAGAGACCCAGTACTTC. Translated: CSVALTEETQYF. This sequence joins TRBV29-1 and TRBJ2-5; D might be TRBD1 (5 bases). The CDR3 sequence is 12 residues long. Germline CDR1 SQVTM, CDR2 ANQGSEA. The V end lost 4 bases, the J end lost 3 bases, and 9 bases lay between the germline ends.

CDR3: CASSTGLAGGRNTGELFF. The CDR3 bases are TGTGCCAGTAGTACGGGACTAGCGGGAGGGCGAAACACCGGGGAGCTGTTTTTT. The V gene is TRBV19, the J gene TRBJ2-2, with 16 bases aligning to TRBD2. Per germline, CDR1 LNHDA and CDR2 SQIVND (reference sequence). This CDR3 has 18 amino acids. With 4 bases clipped from V and 2 bases from J, the junction kept 4 bases outside the gene matches. Together with reference TRBV19 and TRBJ2-2, the CDR3 gives the full variable domain: DGGITQSPKYLFRKEGQNVTLSCEQNLNHDAMYWYRQDPGQGLRLIYYSQIVNDFQKGDIAEGYSVSREKKESFPLTVTSAQKNPTAFYLCASSTGLAGGRNTGELFFGEGSRLTVL.

This clone was counted once. Written as DNA, the CDR3 is TGCGCCAGCAGCTGGGGACTAGCGGCCACACCCACAGATACGCAGTATTTT. This codes for CASSWGLAATPTDTQYF. The chain employs TRBV5-1 and TRBJ2-3; 11 nucleotides line up with TRBD2. In germline, CDR1 is SGHRS, CDR2 YFSETQ. Germline trimming cut 3 bases from V and 2 bases from J; bases unmatched to any gene: 8. The CDR3 has 17 amino acids.

This chain joins TRBV28 and TRBJ2-1, with D maybe TRBD2 (6 bases). Germline V CDR1 and CDR2: MDHEN, SYDVKM. The germline V and J ends were trimmed by 5 bases and 4 bases, with 18 bases remaining between them. CDR3 length: 16 amino acids. The CDR3 protein is CASSPHSGGVYNEQFF. The CDR3 region has the DNA TGTGCCAGCAGTCCCCATAGCGGAGGGGTTTACAATGAGCAGTTCTTC.

The chain combines TRBV28 with TRBJ1-1, with D tentatively TRBD1 (5 bases). Deletions cut 4 bases from V and 1 base from J, with 19 bases between. CDR1 is MDHEN, CDR2 SYDVKM, per germline. The CDR3 totals 17 residues. In DNA form, the CDR3 reads TGTGCCAGCAGTTCCTCCCCTTCTAGGGGTGAGAACACTGAAGCTTTCTTT. Protein product: CASSSSPSRGENTEAFF.

The chain combines TRBV28 with TRBJ1-2; 7 bases agree with TRBD1. With V trimmed by 7 bases and J by 5 bases, 10 bases remained unmatched. Germline-derived CDR1 and CDR2 are MDHEN and SYDVKM. There are 14 residues in the CDR3. The CDR3: CASTLGQRGYGYTF. CDR3 DNA sequence: TGTGCCAGCACCCTGGGACAGAGGGGATATGGCTACACCTTC.

The rearrangement links TRBV19 to TRBJ1-5; TRBD1 might be the D (6 bases). The length of the CDR3 is 17 residues. The V gene's germline CDR1 is LNHDA and CDR2 SQIVND (reference sequence). V lost 1 base and J lost 0, with 13 bases in between. CDR3 sequence (DNA): TGTGCCAGTAGTATAGTGTCGGCAGGGGATAGCAATCAGCCCCAGCATTTT. Translating gives CASSIVSAGDSNQPQHF.

The chain joins TRBV11-2 to TRBJ2-7; weak D call: TRBD2 (5 bases). Germline V CDR1 and CDR2: SGHAT, FQNNGV. CDR3 length: 13 amino acids. V shed 5 bases and J shed 6 bases, with 14 bases lying between them. The CDR3 loop reads CASSPTSFGEQYF. In DNA form, the CDR3 reads TGTGCCAGCAGCCCAACTAGTTTCGGCGAGCAGTACTTC.

This rearrangement joins TRBV4-1 to TRBJ2-7, with TRBD2 matching over 7 bases. CDR1 and CDR2 from the germline V gene are MGHRA and YSYEKL. The ends lost 0 bases at V and 3 bases at J; junction bases unmatched: 5. The CDR3 consists of 15 residues. The CDR3 here is CASSQDFAGVYEQYF. The CDR3 DNA reads TGCGCCAGCAGCCAAGATTTCGCGGGAGTCTACGAGCAGTACTTC.